These 27 T cell receptor beta chains were sequenced from one sample in a study of blood T cells in healthy people across ages. Combining a sample-barcoded 5' primer with a J-beta primer mix, a second PCR ran for roughly 6 to 12 cycles. TCRdb passed the 5' RACE reads through MiXCR, listing each CDR3 protein once. The repertoire holds about 830,000 distinct CDR3 sequences, with 62% as singletons. What was sequenced was blood. These receptors were obtained from a man aged 25 to 40 in good health.

V gene TRBV5-4 combines with J gene TRBJ2-3; D is undetermined. V dropped 4 bases and J dropped 4 bases, with 10 bases sitting between them. The CDR3 has 13 amino acids. The germline V gene has CDR1 SGHNT and CDR2 YYREEE (reference sequence). The CDR3 DNA follows: TGTGCCAGCAGCCCCGCTAGGGCAGATACGCAGTATTTT. It codes for CASSPARADTQYF.

The J gene is TRBJ2-2, the V gene TRBV6-2 or TRBV6-3; no reliable D call. The CDR3 has 13 amino acids. Trimming removed 2 bases from V and 5 bases from J, with 6 bases in between. Germline CDR1 is MNHEY and CDR2 is SVGEGT. The CDR3, as DNA: TGTGCCAGCAGTTACAGTGAAACCGGGGAGCTGTTTTTT. It specifies CASSYSETGELFF.

V and J are TRBV5-1 and TRBJ2-2; D is uncertain. V dropped 1 base and J dropped 1 base, with 11 bases sitting between them. The CDR3 is 16 amino acids. The germline V gene has CDR1 SGHRS and CDR2 YFSETQ. DNA of the CDR3: TGCGCCAGCAGCTTGAGTCAGAATTTGAACACCGGGGAGCTGTTTTTT. Translation gives CASSLSQNLNTGELFF.

J is TRBJ2-7 and V is TRBV6-6; D possibly matches TRBD1 or TRBD2 (5 bases each). CDR1 and CDR2 (germline): MNHNY, SVGAGI (reference sequence). The CDR3 is 14 residues long. The V gene lost 1 base and the J gene lost 2 bases, with 9 bases spanning the gap. The CDR3 DNA sequence: TGTGCCAGCAGTTACTTAGGGGACCCCTACGAGCAGTACTTC. Protein product: CASSYLGDPYEQYF.

This clonotype has just a few counts. The J gene is TRBJ2-7, the V gene TRBV10-3; TRBD1 is a possible D gene (6 bases). Looked up from germline, CDR1 is ENHRY and CDR2 is SYGVKD. The length of the CDR3 is 13 residues. The V end was cut by 7 bases, the J end by 2 bases, with 12 bases between. CDR3 sequence: CAINLGQTYEQYF. For the CDR3, the DNA is TGTGCCATCAACCTCGGACAGACCTACGAGCAGTACTTC.

V is TRBV4-2 and J is TRBJ1-2; D might be TRBD1 (5 bases). The length of the CDR3 is 15 residues. Germline-derived CDR1 and CDR2 are LGHNA and YNFKEQ. V lost 1 base to trimming and J lost 4 bases, with 13 bases between them. CDR3: CASSQGLQESYGYTF. Here the CDR3 DNA reads TGTGCCAGCAGCCAAGGCCTACAGGAGAGCTATGGCTACACCTTC.

The rearrangement links TRBV29-1 to TRBJ2-3; D is ambiguous. Germline V gives CDR1 SQVTM, CDR2 ANQGSEA. Trimming shortened V by 7 bases and J by 1 base, and 18 bases separated the two germline ends. The CDR3 totals 15 residues. The CDR3 is CSGVRTPTGTDTQYF. CDR3 coding DNA: TGCAGCGGGGTCCGGACGCCGACCGGCACAGATACGCAGTATTTT.

V is TRBV9 and J is TRBJ1-5; TRBD1 is a possible D gene (5 bases). There are 15 residues in the CDR3. Germline V gives CDR1 SGDLS, CDR2 YYNGEE. Trimming left V 0 bases short and J 4 bases short, with 11 bases between. The CDR3 nucleotides read TGTGCCAGCAGCGTAGTGGGGGATGGTAATCAGCCCCAGCATTTT. Translated, it gives CASSVVGDGNQPQHF.

The chain has TRBV20-1 and TRBJ2-3; 8 bases agree with TRBD2. This CDR3 has 15 amino acids. CDR1 is DFQATT and CDR2 is SNEGSKA in the germline V gene (reference sequence). For the CDR3, the DNA is TGCAGCGCCGATGTCCGGGGGGGCGGCACAGATACGCAGTATTTT. Amino acids: CSADVRGGGTDTQYF.

The V call is TRBV5-1, the J call TRBJ2-5; possible D gene TRBD1, 5 bases. The CDR3 contains 15 residues. The V end was cut by 0 bases, the J end by 2 bases, with 11 bases between. Germline loops: CDR1 SGHRS, CDR2 YFSETQ. In nucleotides, the CDR3 is TGCGCCAGCAGCTTGGTGAGACAGAGACAAGAGACCCAGTACTTC. Translation: CASSLVRQRQETQYF.

The genes are TRBV25-1 and TRBJ1-5; 9 bases are a match to TRBD1. Per the germline V gene, CDR1 is MGHDK and CDR2 is SYGVNS. The V gene end was trimmed by 2 bases and the J gene end by 4 bases; junction bases not matched to a gene: 0. There are 14 residues in the CDR3. In DNA, the CDR3 is TGTGCCAGCAGTGAAGGACAGGGGAATCAGCCCCAGCATTTT. Encoded protein: CASSEGQGNQPQHF.

This chain links TRBV20-1 with TRBJ2-1; D unclear. The J call may be incorrect, as the DNA end agrees better with TRBJ2-7. The CDR3 sequence is 13 residues long. The germline V gene encodes CDR1 DFQATT and CDR2 SNEGSKA (reference sequence). CDR3 protein: CSARDHGETQQYF. The CDR3 coding sequence is TGCAGTGCTAGAGATCACGGAGAGACTCAGCAGTACTTC.

The rearrangement links TRBV7-2 to TRBJ2-1; the match to TRBD2 covers 14 bases. The germline V gene encodes CDR1 SGHTA and CDR2 FQGNSA. V lost 2 bases, J lost 14 bases, and 8 bases stayed unmatched. This CDR3 spans 15 amino acids. The CDR3 here is CASSLPKTSGGAEFF. CDR3 DNA: TGTGCCAGCAGCTTACCAAAGACTAGCGGGGGGGCCGAGTTCTTC. Combining the CDR3 with reference TRBV7-2 and TRBJ2-1 gives the whole variable domain GAGVSQSPSNKVTEKGKDVELRCDPISGHTALYWYRQSLGQGLEFLIYFQGNSAPDKSGLPSDRFSAERTGGSVSTLTIQRTQQEDSAVYLCASSLPKTSGGAEFFGPGTRLTVL.

The chain uses TRBV7-2 and TRBJ2-5; no clear D gene. Germline CDR1 and CDR2: SGHTA and FQGNSA. This CDR3 spans 13 amino acids. V was clipped by 2 bases and J by 0 bases, with 4 bases between them. CDR3 residues: CASSLPNQETQYF. The DNA of the CDR3 is TGTGCCAGCAGCTTACCCAACCAAGAGACCCAGTACTTC.

The chain carries TRBV9 and TRBJ1-5, with 7 bases that match TRBD1. Per germline, CDR1 SGDLS and CDR2 YYNGEE. The CDR3 consists of 15 residues. V lost 3 bases, J lost 5 bases, and 8 bases stayed unmatched. The CDR3, as DNA: TGTGCCAGCAGCGCCTCCGGGACAGCCGATCAGCCCCAGCATTTT. Its protein is CASSASGTADQPQHF.

The chain is built from TRBV12-3 or TRBV12-4 and TRBJ2-3; no clear D. V shed 4 bases and J shed 0 bases, with 11 bases lying between them. The CDR3 runs to 15 residues. As DNA, the CDR3 is TGTGCCAGCAGTTCTTATCGGACCAGCACAGATACGCAGTATTTT. Translated: CASSSYRTSTDTQYF.

The V call is TRBV7-2, the J call TRBJ1-2; D unresolved. Trimming pared 4 bases from V and 5 bases from J, leaving 14 bases between. The CDR3 has 14 amino acids. CDR1 is SGHTA and CDR2 is FQGNSA in the germline V gene. The CDR3 nucleotides read TGTGCCAGCAGCTCCGAAGGGTTGGGGTATGGCTACACCTTC. Its protein is CASSSEGLGYGYTF.

V usage is TRBV6-2 or TRBV6-3 and J usage is TRBJ1-2; D gene ambiguous. CDR1 MNHEY and CDR2 SVGEGT come from the germline V gene. V lost 5 bases, J lost 6 bases, and 13 bases lay in between. The CDR3 is 13 residues long. The CDR3 DNA sequence: TGTGCCAGCAGTATCGGACGGGTTAATGGCTACACCTTC. It translates to CASSIGRVNGYTF.

Here the CDR3 DNA reads TGCAGCGTTGACGTGGCAGGGAAGGGCGAGCAGTACTTC. Translation gives CSVDVAGKGEQYF. This chain connects TRBV29-1 to TRBJ2-4; tentatively, D is TRBD1 (5 bases). The DNA end is more similar to TRBJ2-7, so the J call may be wrong. Germline CDR1 and CDR2: SQVTM and ANQGSEA. The CDR3 loop spans 13 amino acids.

The chain combines TRBV3-1 with TRBJ2-1; 13 bases line up with TRBD2. The V and J ends lost 4 bases and 4 bases, in that order; junction bases with no gene match: 10. The CDR3 sequence is 18 residues long. CDR1 is LGHDT, CDR2 YNNKEL, per germline (reference sequence). For the CDR3, the DNA is TGTGCCAGCAGCCGGCTGACTAGCGGGGGGTCGCTATACAATGAGCAGTTCTTC. Translating it yields CASSRLTSGGSLYNEQFF.

The sample holds one count of this clonotype. The V gene is TRBV9, the J gene TRBJ2-7; D possibly corresponds to TRBD2 (7 bases). V was cut by 4 bases and J by 0 bases, with 17 bases left in between. The germline gives CDR1 SGDLS, CDR2 YYNGEE. There are 16 residues in the CDR3. The CDR3 here is CASSPRGGVASYEQYF. The DNA for the CDR3 is TGTGCCAGCAGCCCTAGAGGGGGGGTTGCCTCCTACGAGCAGTACTTC.

This clonotype was seen a handful of times. The chain combines TRBV9 with TRBJ2-3; a weak D match, TRBD2 (6 bases). Between the trimmed V and J ends, which lost 6 bases and 4 bases, there was a span of 15 bases. The germline gives CDR1 SGDLS, CDR2 YYNGEE. The CDR3 has 14 amino acids. CDR3 bases: TGTGCCAGCAACGGCGGGGACGGTCCAGATACGCAGTATTTT. It encodes CASNGGDGPDTQYF.

The chain combines TRBV2 with TRBJ2-3; 8 bases map to TRBD2. V trimming: 6 bases; J trimming: 5 bases; junction bases outside the gene matches: 10. CDR3 length: 15 amino acids. Germline V lookup: CDR1 SNHLY, CDR2 FYNNEI. The CDR3 is CASRTVRLAIDTQYF. The CDR3, as DNA: TGTGCCAGCAGGACTGTTAGACTAGCGATAGATACGCAGTATTTT.

This clonotype was found a few times. This chain uses TRBV7-9 with TRBJ2-1, with 11 bases aligning to TRBD1. This CDR3 has 16 amino acids. The V gene's germline CDR1 is SEHNR and CDR2 FQNEAQ (reference sequence). Trimming took 4 bases from V and 6 from J; bases not matched to a gene: 8. This chain's CDR3 is CASSSRVGQGVNEQFF. CDR3 in DNA: TGTGCCAGCAGCTCCCGTGTGGGACAGGGGGTCAATGAGCAGTTCTTC.

The V and J genes are TRBV20-1 and TRBJ1-6; D is undetermined. Germline V CDR1 and CDR2: DFQATT, SNEGSKA (reference sequence). CDR3 length: 12 amino acids. V lost 3 bases and J lost 10, with 10 bases in between. CDR3 sequence (DNA): TGCAGTGCTAGGGGGAGCGGGTCACCCCTCCACTTT. It encodes CSARGSGSPLHF.

The gene calls are TRBV7-2 and TRBJ2-3; 11 nucleotides line up with TRBD2. Germline CDR1 is SGHTA and CDR2 is FQGNSA. The CDR3 extends over 17 amino acids. The J segment lost 4 bases and the V segment lost 5 bases, leaving 11 bases of the junction unmatched. CDR3 residues: CASSTFSGGASADTQYF. CDR3 nucleotide sequence: TGTGCCAGCAGCACGTTTAGCGGGGGGGCCTCCGCAGATACGCAGTATTTT.

V and J are TRBV20-1 and TRBJ1-2; D may be TRBD1 (5 bases). Trimming took off 6 bases at V and 4 bases at J, with 18 bases between the two ends. The CDR3 totals 14 residues. Germline CDR1 reads DFQATT; CDR2 reads SNEGSKA (reference sequence). CDR3 coding DNA: TGCAGTGCAAGGGAGGGGCGGGACGGCTATGGCTACACCTTC. Translating gives CSAREGRDGYGYTF.